The following is a T cell receptor (beta chain) sequence with its context. The data originate from a study of blood T cell repertoires in COVID-19. Study details: Samples of COVID-19 (acute and convalescent) were obtained from the United States, Italy and Spain. The analysed material was cDNA or gDNA that came from T cells, B-cell-depleted T cells, or PBMCs.

Original analysis: Estimation of nucleated cell counts relied on the amplification of reference gene primers. Sequencing was performed with immunoSEQ multiplex PCR; in TCRdb, only in-frame clones are kept and a portion is missing. The V and J calls and clone size were taken over from that table, and D and trimming were inferred from the DNA. This repertoire shows roughly 130,000 clones, about four fifths found once; its top ten account for around 3%. Trimming removed 4 bases from V and 5 bases from J; junction bases left unmatched: 9. Per germline, CDR1 LGHDT and CDR2 YNNKEL (reference sequence). This CDR3 has 15 amino acids.

The rearrangement uses TRBV3-1 (or the pseudogene TRBV3-2) and TRBJ1-1; TRBD1 aligns across 8 bases. The sequence derives from a woman older than 75 with acute or convalescent COVID-19. Sample: peripheral blood. The DNA of the CDR3 is TGTGCCAGCAGCCCTCGGACAGGGATAGTGACTGAAGCTTTCTTT. Encoded protein: CASSPRTGIVTEAFF.